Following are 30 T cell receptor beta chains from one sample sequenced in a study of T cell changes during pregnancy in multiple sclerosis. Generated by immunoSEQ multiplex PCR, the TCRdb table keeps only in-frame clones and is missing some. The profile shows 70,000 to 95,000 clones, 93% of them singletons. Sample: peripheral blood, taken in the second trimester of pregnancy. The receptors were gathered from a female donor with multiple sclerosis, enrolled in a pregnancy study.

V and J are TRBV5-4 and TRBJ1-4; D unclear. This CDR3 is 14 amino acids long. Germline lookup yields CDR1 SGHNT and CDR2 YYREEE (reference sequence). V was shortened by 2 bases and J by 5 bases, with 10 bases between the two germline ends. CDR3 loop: CASSFGLSNEKLFF. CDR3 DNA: TGTGCCAGCAGCTTTGGACTCTCGAATGAAAAACTGTTTTTT.

CDR3 nucleotides: TGTGCCAGCAGTTACGATGATAGCGGGGGCTACGAGCAGTACTTC. It specifies CASSYDDSGGYEQYF. The V gene is TRBV6-5, the J gene TRBJ2-7; TRBD2 matches at 9 bases. The CDR3 is 15 residues long. Germline-derived CDR1 and CDR2 are MNHEY and SVGAGI. V dropped 2 bases and J dropped 3; count of bases not matched to a gene: 5.

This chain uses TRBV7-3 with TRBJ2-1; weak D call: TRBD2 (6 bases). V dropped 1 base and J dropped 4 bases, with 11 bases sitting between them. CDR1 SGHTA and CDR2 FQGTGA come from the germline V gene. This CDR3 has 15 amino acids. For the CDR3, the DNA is TGTGCCAGCAGCTTAAGTGGGACTCGATACAATGAGCAGTTCTTC. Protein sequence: CASSLSGTRYNEQFF.

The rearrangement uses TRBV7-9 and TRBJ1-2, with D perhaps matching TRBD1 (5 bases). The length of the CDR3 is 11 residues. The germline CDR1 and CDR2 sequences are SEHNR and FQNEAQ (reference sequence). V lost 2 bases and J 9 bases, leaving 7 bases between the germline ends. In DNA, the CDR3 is TGTGCCAGCAGCTTACAGGGCAGCTACACCTTC. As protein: CASSLQGSYTF.

CDR3 sequence (DNA): TGTGCCAGCAGATCGCCGAGCTCCTACAATGAGCAGTTCTTC. Protein sequence: CASRSPSSYNEQFF. The chain recombines TRBV7-2 with TRBJ2-1, with D unclear. The V gene lost 6 bases and the J gene lost 0 bases, with 9 bases spanning the gap. The CDR3 is 14 amino acids. Per germline, CDR1 SGHTA and CDR2 FQGNSA.

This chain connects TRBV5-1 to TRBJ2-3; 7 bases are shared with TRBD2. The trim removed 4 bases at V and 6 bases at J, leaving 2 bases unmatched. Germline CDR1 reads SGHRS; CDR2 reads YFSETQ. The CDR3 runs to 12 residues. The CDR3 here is CASSLAVDTQYF. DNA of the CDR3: TGCGCCAGCAGCCTAGCGGTGGATACGCAGTATTTT. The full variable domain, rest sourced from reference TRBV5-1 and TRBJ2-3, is KAGVTQTPRYLIKTRGQQVTLSCSPISGHRSVSWYQQTPGQGLQFLFEYFSETQRNKGNFPGRFSGRQFSNSRSEMNVSTLELGDSALYLCASSLAVDTQYFGPGTRLTVL.

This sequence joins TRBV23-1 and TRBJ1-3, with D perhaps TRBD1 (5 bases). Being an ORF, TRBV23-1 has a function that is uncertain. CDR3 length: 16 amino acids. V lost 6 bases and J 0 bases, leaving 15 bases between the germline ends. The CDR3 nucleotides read TGCGCCAGCAGACCTCTAAGGGGAAGCTCTGGAAACACCATATATTTT. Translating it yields CASRPLRGSSGNTIYF.

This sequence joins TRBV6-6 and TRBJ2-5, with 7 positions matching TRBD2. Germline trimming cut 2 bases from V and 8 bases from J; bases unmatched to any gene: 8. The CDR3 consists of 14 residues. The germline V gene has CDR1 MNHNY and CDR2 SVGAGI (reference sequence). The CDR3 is CASSYVAGPLTQYF. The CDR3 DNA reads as TGTGCCAGCAGTTACGTAGCGGGCCCGCTCACCCAGTACTTC.

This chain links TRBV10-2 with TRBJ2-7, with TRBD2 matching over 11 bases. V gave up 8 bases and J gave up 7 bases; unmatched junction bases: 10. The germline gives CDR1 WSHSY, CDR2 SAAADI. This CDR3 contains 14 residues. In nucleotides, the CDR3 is TGCGCCAGCCGGGACACCAGACTAGCGGGGGAGCAGTACTTC. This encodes CASRDTRLAGEQYF.

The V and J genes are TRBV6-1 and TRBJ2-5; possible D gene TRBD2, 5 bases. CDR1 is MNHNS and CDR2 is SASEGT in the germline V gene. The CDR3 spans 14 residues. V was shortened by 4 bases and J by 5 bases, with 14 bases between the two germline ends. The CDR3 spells CASSASAGGETQYF. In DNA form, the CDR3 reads TGTGCCAGCAGTGCCTCGGCCGGCGGGGAGACCCAGTACTTC.

The CDR3 DNA sequence: TGTGCCAGCAGTCCCCAATACATTCCGGGACATTCTAGCAATCAGCCCCAGCATTTT. Translating gives CASSPQYIPGHSSNQPQHF. The chain employs TRBV27 and TRBJ1-5, with a weak D call TRBD1 (6 bases). Trimming removed 5 bases at V and 0 bases at J, with 23 bases between. Germline-derived CDR1 and CDR2 are MNHEY and SMNVEV (reference sequence). This CDR3 has 19 residues.

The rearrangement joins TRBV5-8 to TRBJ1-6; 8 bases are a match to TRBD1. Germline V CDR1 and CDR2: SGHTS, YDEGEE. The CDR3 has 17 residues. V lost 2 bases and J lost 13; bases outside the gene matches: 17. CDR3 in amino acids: CASSFVWDPTGARPLHF. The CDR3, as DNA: TGTGCCAGCAGCTTCGTTTGGGATCCGACAGGGGCTCGCCCCCTCCACTTT. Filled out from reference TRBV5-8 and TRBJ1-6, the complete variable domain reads EAGVTQSPTHLIKTRGQQATLRCSPISGHTSVYWYQQALGLGLQFLLWYDEGEERNRGNFPPRFSGRQFPNYSSELNVNALELEDSALYLCASSFVWDPTGARPLHFGNGTRLTVT.

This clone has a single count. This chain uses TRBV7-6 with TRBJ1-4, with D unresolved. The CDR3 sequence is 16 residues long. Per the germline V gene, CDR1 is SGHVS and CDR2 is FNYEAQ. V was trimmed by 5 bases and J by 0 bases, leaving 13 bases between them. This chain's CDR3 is CASSPPKEATNEKLFF. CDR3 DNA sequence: TGTGCCAGCAGCCCCCCTAAAGAGGCAACTAATGAAAAACTGTTTTTT. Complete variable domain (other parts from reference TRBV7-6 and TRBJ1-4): GAGVSQSPRYKVTKRGQDVALRCDPISGHVSLYWYRQALGQGPEFLTYFNYEAQQDKSGLPNDRFSAERPEGSISTLTIQRTEQRDSAMYRCASSPPKEATNEKLFFGSGTQLSVL.

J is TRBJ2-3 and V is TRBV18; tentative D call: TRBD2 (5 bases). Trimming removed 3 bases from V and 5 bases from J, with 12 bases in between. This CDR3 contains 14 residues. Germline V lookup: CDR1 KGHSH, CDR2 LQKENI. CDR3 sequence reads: CASSPGRAGDTQYF. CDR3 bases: TGTGCCAGCTCACCTGGTCGGGCGGGAGATACGCAGTATTTT.

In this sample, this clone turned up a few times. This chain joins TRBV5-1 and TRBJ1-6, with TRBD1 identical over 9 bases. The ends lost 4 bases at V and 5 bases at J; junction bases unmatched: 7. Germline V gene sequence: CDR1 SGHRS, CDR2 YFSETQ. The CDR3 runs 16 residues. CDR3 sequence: CASSLDGQGNNSPLHF. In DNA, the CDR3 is TGCGCCAGCAGCCTGGACGGACAGGGGAATAATTCACCCCTCCACTTT.

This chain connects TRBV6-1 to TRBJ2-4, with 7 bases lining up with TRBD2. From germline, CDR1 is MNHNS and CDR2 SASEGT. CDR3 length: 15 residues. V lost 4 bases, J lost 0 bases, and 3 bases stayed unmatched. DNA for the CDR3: TGTGCCAGCAGTGCCGGGGGGTCAGCCAAAAACATTCAGTACTTC. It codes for CASSAGGSAKNIQYF.

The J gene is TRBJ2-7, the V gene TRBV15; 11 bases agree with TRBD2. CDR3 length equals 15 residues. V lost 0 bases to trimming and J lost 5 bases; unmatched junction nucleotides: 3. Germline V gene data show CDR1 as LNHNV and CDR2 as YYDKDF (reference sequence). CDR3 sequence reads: CATSREASGGHEQYF. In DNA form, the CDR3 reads TGTGCCACCAGCAGAGAGGCTAGCGGGGGGCACGAGCAGTACTTC.

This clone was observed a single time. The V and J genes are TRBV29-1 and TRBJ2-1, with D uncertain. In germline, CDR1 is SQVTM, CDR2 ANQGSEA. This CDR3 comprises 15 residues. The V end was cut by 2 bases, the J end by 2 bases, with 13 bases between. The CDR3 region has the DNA TGCAGCGTTGAACTCCTGAGAAAAACCTACAATGAGCAGTTCTTC. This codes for CSVELLRKTYNEQFF.

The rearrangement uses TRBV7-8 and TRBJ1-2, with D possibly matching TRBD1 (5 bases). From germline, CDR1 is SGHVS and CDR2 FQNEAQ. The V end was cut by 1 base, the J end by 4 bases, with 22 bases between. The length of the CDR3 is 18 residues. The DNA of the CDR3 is TGTGCCAGCAGCTTAGGGGCAGCAACGGGGGGTATTGGCTATGGCTACACCTTC. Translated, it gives CASSLGAATGGIGYGYTF.

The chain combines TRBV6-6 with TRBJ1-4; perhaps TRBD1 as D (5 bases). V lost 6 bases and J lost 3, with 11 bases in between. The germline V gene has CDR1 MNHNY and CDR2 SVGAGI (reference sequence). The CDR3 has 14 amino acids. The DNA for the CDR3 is TGTGCCAGCAGCCACACAGGTTCTAATGAAAAACTGTTTTTT. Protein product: CASSHTGSNEKLFF.

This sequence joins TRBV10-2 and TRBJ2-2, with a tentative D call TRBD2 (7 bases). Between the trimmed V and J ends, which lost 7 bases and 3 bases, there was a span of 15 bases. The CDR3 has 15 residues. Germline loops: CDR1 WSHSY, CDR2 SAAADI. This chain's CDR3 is CASMDGGQYTGELFF. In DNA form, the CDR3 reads TGCGCCAGCATGGACGGGGGGCAGTACACCGGGGAGCTGTTTTTT.

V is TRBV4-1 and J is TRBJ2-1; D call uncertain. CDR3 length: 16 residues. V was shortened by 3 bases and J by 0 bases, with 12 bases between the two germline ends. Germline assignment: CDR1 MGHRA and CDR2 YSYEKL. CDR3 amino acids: CASSQLDIVSYNEQFF. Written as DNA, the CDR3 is TGCGCCAGCAGCCAGTTAGATATCGTCTCCTACAATGAGCAGTTCTTC.

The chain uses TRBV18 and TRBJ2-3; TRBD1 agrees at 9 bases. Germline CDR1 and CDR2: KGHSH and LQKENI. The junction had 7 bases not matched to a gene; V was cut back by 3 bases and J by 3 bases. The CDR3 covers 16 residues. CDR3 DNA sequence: TGTGCCAGCTCACCGAGGGGGACAGGGAGTACAGATACGCAGTATTTT. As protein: CASSPRGTGSTDTQYF.

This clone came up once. CDR3 region: CASSLGGQGTDTQYF. The CDR3 coding sequence is TGTGCCAGCAGCTTAGGTGGACAGGGCACAGATACGCAGTATTTT. The rearrangement uses TRBV11-3 and TRBJ2-3; 7 bases agree with TRBD1. The CDR3 length is 15 residues. V lost 1 base and J lost 1; bases outside the gene matches: 2. Per the germline V gene, CDR1 is SGHNT and CDR2 is YENEEA.

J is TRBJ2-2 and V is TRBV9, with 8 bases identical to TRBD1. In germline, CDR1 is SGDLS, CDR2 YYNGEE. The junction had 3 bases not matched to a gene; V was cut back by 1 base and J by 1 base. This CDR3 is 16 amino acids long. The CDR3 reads CASSVSRGLNTGELFF. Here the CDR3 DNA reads TGTGCCAGCAGCGTATCCAGGGGGCTGAACACCGGGGAGCTGTTTTTT. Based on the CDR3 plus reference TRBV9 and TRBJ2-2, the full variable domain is DSGVTQTPKHLITATGQRVTLRCSPRSGDLSVYWYQQSLDQGLQFLIQYYNGEERAKGNILERFSAQQFPDLHSELNLSSLELGDSALYFCASSVSRGLNTGELFFGEGSRLTVL.

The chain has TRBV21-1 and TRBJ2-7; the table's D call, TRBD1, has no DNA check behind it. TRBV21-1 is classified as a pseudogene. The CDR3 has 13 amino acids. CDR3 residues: CAPGQSVTYEQYF. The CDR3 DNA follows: TGTGCCCCCGGACAGAGTGTCACCTACGAGCAGTACTTC.

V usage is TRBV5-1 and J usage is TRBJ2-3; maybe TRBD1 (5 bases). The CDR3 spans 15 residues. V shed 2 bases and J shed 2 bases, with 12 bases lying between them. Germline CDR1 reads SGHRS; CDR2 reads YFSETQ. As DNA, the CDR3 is TGCGCCAGCAGCTTATGGGGCCAAAACACAGATACGCAGTATTTT. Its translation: CASSLWGQNTDTQYF.

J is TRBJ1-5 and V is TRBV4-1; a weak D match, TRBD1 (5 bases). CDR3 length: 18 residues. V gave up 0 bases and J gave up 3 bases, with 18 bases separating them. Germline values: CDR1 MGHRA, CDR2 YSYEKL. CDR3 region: CASSQDIVVWGDNQPQHF. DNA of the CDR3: TGCGCCAGCAGCCAAGATATCGTCGTATGGGGCGACAATCAGCCCCAGCATTTT.

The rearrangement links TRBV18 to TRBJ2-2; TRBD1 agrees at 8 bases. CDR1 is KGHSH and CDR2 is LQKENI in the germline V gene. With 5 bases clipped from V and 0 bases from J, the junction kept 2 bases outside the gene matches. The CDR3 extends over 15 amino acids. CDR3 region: CASSSTGANTGELFF. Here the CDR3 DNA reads TGTGCCAGCTCATCGACAGGGGCGAACACCGGGGAGCTGTTTTTT. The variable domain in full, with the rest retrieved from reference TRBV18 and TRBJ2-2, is NAGVMQNPRHLVRRRGQEARLRCSPMKGHSHVYWYRQLPEEGLKFMVYLQKENIIDESGMPKERFSAEFPKEGPSILRIQQVVRGDSAAYFCASSSTGANTGELFFGEGSRLTVL.

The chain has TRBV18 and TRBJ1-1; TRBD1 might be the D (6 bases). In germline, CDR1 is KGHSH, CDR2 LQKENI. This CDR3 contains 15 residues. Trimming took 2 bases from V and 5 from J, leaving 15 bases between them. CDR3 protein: CASSPSRGGATEAFF. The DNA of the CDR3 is TGTGCCAGCTCACCAAGTAGGGGGGGGGCGACTGAAGCTTTCTTT.